These T cell receptor beta chains were read from a single sample in a study of beta chain features in type 1 diabetes. Profiling relied on immunoSEQ multiplex PCR, and the TCRdb table lists in-frame clones only, not all of them. The table shows hundreds of thousands of clones, with 15% to 17% occurring only once. Specimen: naive CD4+ T cells from blood. Receptors originate from a man aged 18 to 35 in good health. The conserved cysteine and the conserved F or W are not part of the CDR3 here. The D gene is left open where the match is weak.

d_call v_call cdr3_aa
- TRBV30 AWSVRSDYGYT
TRBD1 TRBV6-5 ASSYGTGRTPLH
- TRBV7-2 ASSLVFWETDYGYT
TRBD2 TRBV4-2 ASSHPGLAGEPYNEQF
- TRBV9 ASSVVVTTRHNEQF
- TRBV27 ASSLSMFGSGVYNSPLH
TRBD2 TRBV4-2 ASSQDAGDSRAASRETQY
- TRBV27 ASRFRREGDTQY
TRBD1 TRBV2 ASRTGEETQY
- TRBV27 ASSPRQDFTEAF
- TRBV18 ASSSTGNYEQY
- TRBV20-1 ILPGDTQY
- TRBV5-4 ASSLAGLQDNEQF
- TRBV5-1 ASSYRQLLYNYGYT
- TRBV7-2 ASSPSRESYNEQF
TRBD1 TRBV9 ASSHQGAGGDTQY
TRBD2 TRBV5-4 ASSLAGTRTDTQY
- TRBV30 ASLPSGTSNGYT
TRBD1 TRBV9 ASSVRTGENEKLV
- TRBV11-2 ASSLGKGGVNTEAF
- TRBV9 ASSVVHGSGTQY
- TRBV5-1 ASSLNTYRAGELF
- TRBV10-2 ASSEPRREQY
- TRBV7-9 AGNGWRDTDTQY
TRBD2 TRBV5-4 ASSLTSLAGGSTDTQY
- TRBV28 ASSPLDGSGQY
TRBD2 TRBV4-3 ASSHPGLATGELF
- TRBV6-1 ASSNTGKVAF
TRBD1 TRBV9 ASSVGDRFRPEAF
TRBD2 TRBV4-3 ASSQAAGLVIDEQF
- TRBV10-3 AISDPSAQQY
- TRBV30 AGGGGLSYEQY
TRBD1 TRBV10-3 AISLDRERLF
TRBD1 TRBV7-3 ASSSGQGTEAF
TRBD1 TRBV5-1 ASWRTGERYEQY
- TRBV28 ASITRGAGDTQY
TRBD1 TRBV18 ASSPSTGASNQPQH
TRBD1 TRBV27 ASSSRGPYEQY